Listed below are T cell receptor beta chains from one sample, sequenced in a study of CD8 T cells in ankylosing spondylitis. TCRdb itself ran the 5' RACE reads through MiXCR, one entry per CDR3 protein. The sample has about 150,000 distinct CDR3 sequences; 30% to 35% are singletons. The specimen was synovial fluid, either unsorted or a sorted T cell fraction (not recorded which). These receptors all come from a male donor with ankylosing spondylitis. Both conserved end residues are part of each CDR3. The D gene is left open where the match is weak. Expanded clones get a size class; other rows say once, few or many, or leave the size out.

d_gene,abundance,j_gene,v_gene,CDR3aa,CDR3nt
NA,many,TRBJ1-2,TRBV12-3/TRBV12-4,CASRDNRVVFGGYTF,TGTGCCAGCAGAGATAACAGGGTAGTGTTTGGGGGCTACACCTTC
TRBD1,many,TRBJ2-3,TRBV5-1,CASSFDLQGAKQDTQYF,TGCGCCAGCAGCTTTGATTTACAGGGGGCAAAGCAAGATACGCAGTATTTT
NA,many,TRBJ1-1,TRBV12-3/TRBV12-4,CASSFKGNTEAFF,TGTGCCAGCAGTTTTAAGGGGAACACTGAAGCTTTCTTT
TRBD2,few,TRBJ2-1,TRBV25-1,CASSASGRANEQFF,TGTGCCAGCAGTGCTAGCGGGAGGGCCAATGAGCAGTTCTTC
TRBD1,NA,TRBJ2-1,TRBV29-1,CSVDRQGIYNEQFF,TGCAGCGTAGACCGACAGGGTATCTACAATGAGCAGTTCTTC
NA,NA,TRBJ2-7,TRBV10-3,CAISESGGYEQYF,TGTGCCATCAGTGAGTCTGGGGGATACGAGCAGTACTTC
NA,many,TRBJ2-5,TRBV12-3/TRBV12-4,CASSLPSSQETQYF,TGTGCCAGCAGTTTGCCCAGCTCCCAAGAGACCCAGTACTTC
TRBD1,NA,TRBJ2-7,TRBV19,CASSIDTTGDEQYF,TGTGCCAGTAGTATAGATACAACAGGGGACGAGCAGTACTTC
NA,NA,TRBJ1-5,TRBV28,CASRGGSRNQPQHF,TGTGCCAGCAGGGGGGGGTCCCGGAATCAGCCCCAGCATTTT
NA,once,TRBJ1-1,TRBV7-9,CASSPRRDDTEAFF,TGTGCCAGCAGCCCTCGCAGGGACGACACTGAAGCTTTCTTT
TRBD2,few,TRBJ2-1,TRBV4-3,CASRPRTSGIWEQFF,TGCGCCAGCAGGCCTAGGACTAGCGGGATATGGGAGCAGTTCTTC
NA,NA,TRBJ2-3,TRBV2,CASRRAGITDTQYF,TGTGCCAGCAGGCGGGCAGGGATCACAGATACGCAGTATTTT
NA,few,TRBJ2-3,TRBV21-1,CASILGFRAFFTDTQYF,TGTGCCAGCATCTTGGGATTTAGAGCGTTCTTCACAGATACGCAGTATTTT
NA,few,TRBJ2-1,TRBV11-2,CASSPTAEQFF,TGTGCCAGCAGCCCTACGGCCGAGCAGTTCTTC
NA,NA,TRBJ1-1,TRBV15,CATSRYDGRNTEAFF,TGTGCCACCAGCAGATACGACGGAAGGAACACTGAAGCTTTCTTT
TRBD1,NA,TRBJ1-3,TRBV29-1,CSALGTGRNTIYF,TGCAGCGCCCTCGGGACAGGGAGAAACACCATATATTTT
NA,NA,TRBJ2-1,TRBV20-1,CSAPLSYNEQFF,TGCAGTGCTCCTCTTTCCTACAATGAGCAGTTCTTC
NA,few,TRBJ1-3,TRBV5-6,CASSLRDIGGNTIYF,TGTGCCAGCAGCTTAAGGGATATCGGCGGTAACACCATATATTTT
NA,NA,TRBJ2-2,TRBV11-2,CASSSFILVGTGELFF,TGTGCCAGCAGCTCCTTTATCCTGGTCGGGACCGGGGAGCTGTTTTTT
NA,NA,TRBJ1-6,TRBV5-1,CASSETGTDGYNSPLHF,TGCGCCAGCAGCGAAACCGGGACCGACGGTTATAATTCACCCCTCCACTTT
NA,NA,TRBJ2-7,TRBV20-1,CSARDSSAYFYEQYF,TGCAGTGCTAGAGATAGTAGCGCCTATTTCTACGAGCAGTACTTC
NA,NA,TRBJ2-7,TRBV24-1,CATQGSAGYEQYF,TGTGCCACCCAGGGATCCGCGGGCTACGAGCAGTACTTC
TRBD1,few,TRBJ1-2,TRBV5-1,CASSDIGQANYGYTF,TGCGCCAGCAGCGATATAGGACAGGCAAACTATGGCTACACCTTC
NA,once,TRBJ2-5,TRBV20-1,CSARGGGETQYF,TGCAGTGCTAGGGGAGGAGGAGAGACCCAGTACTTC
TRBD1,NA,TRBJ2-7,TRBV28,CASRQAGTVYEQYF,TGTGCCAGCAGGCAAGCCGGGACAGTTTACGAGCAGTACTTC
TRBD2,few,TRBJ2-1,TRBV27,CASSLRAGGTSYNEQFF,TGTGCCAGCAGTTTAAGAGCGGGGGGGACTTCCTACAATGAGCAGTTCTTC
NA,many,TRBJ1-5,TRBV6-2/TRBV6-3,CASVGRGNQPQHF,TGTGCCAGCGTCGGTAGGGGCAATCAGCCCCAGCATTTT
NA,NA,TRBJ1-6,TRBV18,CASSYDITLNSPLHF,TGTGCCAGCTCCTACGACATAACTCTTAATTCACCCCTCCACTTT
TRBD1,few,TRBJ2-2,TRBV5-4,CASSLRDREAGELFF,TGTGCCAGCAGCTTACGGGACAGGGAGGCCGGGGAGCTGTTTTTT
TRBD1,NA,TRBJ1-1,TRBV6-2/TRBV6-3,CASSRQGENTEAFF,TGTGCCAGCAGTCGACAGGGAGAGAACACTGAAGCTTTCTTT
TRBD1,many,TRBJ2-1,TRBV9,CASSDLRDSLYNEQFF,TGTGCCAGCAGCGACCTCCGGGACAGTTTGTACAATGAGCAGTTCTTC
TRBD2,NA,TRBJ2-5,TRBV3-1,CASSQGTSAETQYF,TGTGCCAGCAGCCAAGGGACTAGCGCAGAGACCCAGTACTTC
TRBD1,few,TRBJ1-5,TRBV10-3,CAIRAGQGDSNQPQHF,TGTGCCATCAGAGCCGGACAGGGCGATAGCAATCAGCCCCAGCATTTT
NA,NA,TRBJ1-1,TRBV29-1,CSGRGGSGNTEAFF,TGCAGCGGCAGGGGAGGGTCGGGGAACACTGAAGCTTTCTTT
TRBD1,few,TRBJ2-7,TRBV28,CASRTGTGSYEQYF,TGTGCCAGCAGGACCGGGACAGGGAGCTACGAGCAGTACTTC
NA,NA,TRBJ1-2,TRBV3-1,CASSYHGTPSGGYTF,TGTGCCAGCAGCTACCACGGGACACCCTCGGGTGGCTACACCTTC
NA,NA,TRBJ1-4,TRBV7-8,CASSLGATNNEKLFF,TGTGCCAGCAGCTTAGGGGCTACCAATAATGAAAAACTGTTTTTT
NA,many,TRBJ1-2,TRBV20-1,CSVRDPANYGYTF,TGCAGTGTTAGGGACCCGGCGAACTATGGCTACACCTTC
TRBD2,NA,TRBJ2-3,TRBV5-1,CASSIPNKTSGGSTASTDTQYF,TGCGCCAGCAGCATCCCGAATAAGACTAGCGGGGGATCTACCGCTAGCACAGATACGCAGTATTTT
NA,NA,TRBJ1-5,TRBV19,CASSMTGIRPVGNQPQHF,TGTGCCAGTAGTATGACAGGAATCCGCCCCGTGGGCAATCAGCCCCAGCATTTT
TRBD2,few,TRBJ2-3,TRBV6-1,CASIIAGSTDTQYF,TGTGCCAGCATCATAGCGGGAAGCACAGATACGCAGTATTTT
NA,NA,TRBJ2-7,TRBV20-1,CSARDIGAGESYEQYF,TGCAGTGCTAGAGATATAGGGGCAGGAGAGTCCTACGAGCAGTACTTC
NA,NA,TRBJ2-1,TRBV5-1,CASSLGGPSSYNEQFF,TGCGCCAGCAGCTTAGGCGGACCGAGCTCCTACAATGAGCAGTTCTTC
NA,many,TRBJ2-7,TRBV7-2,CASSLGGPTYEQYF,TGTGCCAGCAGCTTAGGGGGCCCTACCTACGAGCAGTACTTC
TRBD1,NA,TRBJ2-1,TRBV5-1,CASSATGQGNYNEQFF,TGCGCCAGCAGCGCCACGGGACAGGGGAATTACAATGAGCAGTTCTTC
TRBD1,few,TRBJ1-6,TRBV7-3,CASSLVQGKPPPLHF,TGTGCCAGCAGCTTAGTACAGGGGAAGCCTCCACCCCTCCACTTT
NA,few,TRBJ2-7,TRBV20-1,CSARWDKGSYEQYF,TGCAGTGCTAGATGGGACAAGGGCTCCTACGAGCAGTACTTC